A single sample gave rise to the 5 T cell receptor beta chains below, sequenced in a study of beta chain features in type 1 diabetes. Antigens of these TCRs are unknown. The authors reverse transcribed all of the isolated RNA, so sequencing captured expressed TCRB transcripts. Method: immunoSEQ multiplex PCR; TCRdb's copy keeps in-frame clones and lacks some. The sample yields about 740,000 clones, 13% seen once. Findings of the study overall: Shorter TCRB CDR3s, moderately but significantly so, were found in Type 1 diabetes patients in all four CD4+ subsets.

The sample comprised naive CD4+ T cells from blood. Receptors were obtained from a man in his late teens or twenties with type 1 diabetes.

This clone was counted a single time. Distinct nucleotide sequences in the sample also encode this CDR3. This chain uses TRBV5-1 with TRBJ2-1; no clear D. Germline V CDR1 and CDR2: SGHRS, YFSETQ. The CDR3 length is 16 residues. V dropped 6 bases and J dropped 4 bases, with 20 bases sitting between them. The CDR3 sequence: CASTPSHGSEYNEQFF. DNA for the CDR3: TGCGCCAGCACCCCCTCTCACGGGTCCGAGTACAATGAGCAGTTCTTC.

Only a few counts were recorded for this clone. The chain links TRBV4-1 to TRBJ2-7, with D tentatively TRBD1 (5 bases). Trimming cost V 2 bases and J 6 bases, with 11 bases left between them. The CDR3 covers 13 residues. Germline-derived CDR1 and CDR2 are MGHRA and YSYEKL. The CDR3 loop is CASSQRGLSEQYF. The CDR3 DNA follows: TGCGCCAGCAGCCAAAGGGGTCTCAGCGAGCAGTACTTC.

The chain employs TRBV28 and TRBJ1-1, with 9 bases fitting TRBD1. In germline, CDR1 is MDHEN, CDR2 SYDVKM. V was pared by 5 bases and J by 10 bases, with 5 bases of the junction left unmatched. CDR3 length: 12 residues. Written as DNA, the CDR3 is TGTGCCAGCAGTACACCGGGACAGGGAGCTTTCTTT. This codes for CASSTPGQGAFF.

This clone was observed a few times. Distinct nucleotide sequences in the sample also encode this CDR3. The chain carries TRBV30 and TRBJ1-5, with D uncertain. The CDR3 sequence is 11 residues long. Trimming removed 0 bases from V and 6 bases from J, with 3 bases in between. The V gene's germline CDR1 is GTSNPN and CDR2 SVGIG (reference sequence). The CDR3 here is CAWSVGQPQHF. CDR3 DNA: TGTGCCTGGAGTGTCGGTCAGCCCCAGCATTTT.

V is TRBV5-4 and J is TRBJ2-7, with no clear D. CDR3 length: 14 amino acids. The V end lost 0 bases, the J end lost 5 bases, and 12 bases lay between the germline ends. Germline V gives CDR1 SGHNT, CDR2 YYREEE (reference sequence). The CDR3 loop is CASSLDSQGNEQYF. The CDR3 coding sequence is TGTGCCAGCAGCTTGGATTCCCAAGGGAACGAGCAGTACTTC.